This T cell receptor (beta chain) was documented in a study of T cell responses to AZD1222 COVID-19 vaccine. The V and J ends lost 1 base and 4 bases respectively, with 10 bases between them. This CDR3 is built from 15 residues. Germline V gene sequence: CDR1 SGHDN, CDR2 FVKESK. This table comes from immunoSEQ multiplex PCR, and its TCRdb copy is limited to in-frame clones, with some not included. Of about 160,000 clones listed, about 88% are singletons. Study conclusions and caveats: A rise in Spike-specific TCR breadth and depth followed two AZD1222 doses. Baseline seropositives among AZD1222 recipients totaled only five to seven. White British people made up most donors, females outnumbered males, and clonal diversity was possibly underestimated. Repertoire collection took place solely once the T cell response had peaked.

Concerning this clone: The target antigen is unknown.

The chain combines TRBV14 with TRBJ1-4, with a possible D match to TRBD1 (6 bases). The sequence was obtained from an adult in good health. The material was peripheral blood, obtained on day 0 of AZD1222 vaccination. CDR3 nucleotide sequence: TGTGCCAGCAGCCAAGCTCAGGGGCTTAATGAAAAACTGTTTTTT. Its protein is CASSQAQGLNEKLFF.